This T cell receptor (beta chain) was profiled in a study of T cell changes during pregnancy in multiple sclerosis (dated by TCRdb to about 2019). Describing the broader study: Changes in the T cell repertoire over the course of pregnancy were examined in this study in women with multiple sclerosis.

Concerning this clone: Its specific antigen is unknown. Per-nucleotide qualities are absent, and no much larger clonotype sits a single base away. The sample holds other DNA sequences that translate to the same CDR3.

V is clipped by 2 bases and J by 8 bases, and the sequence between their germline boundaries is 15 bases long. Counted from cysteine to phenylalanine, this CDR3 has 14 amino acids. Left in the record is the CDR3 DNA by itself, 42 bases read in frame from the first base. Per the germline V gene, MDHEN is the CDR1 and SYDVKM is the CDR2. Library generation was performed with the immunoSEQ multiplex PCR assay. TCRdb provides this immuneACCESS table in a form limited to in-frame rearrangements. Some clones are lacking; in checked studies, under half of them reflect an unresolved V gene, and why the rest are absent is not known. The sample profile shows tens of thousands of clones; almost 95% of them were found once. The ten largest clones take up 2.5% to 3% of the sample.

The sequence joins TRBV28 to TRBJ1-2, with no reliable assignment of the D segment. The sequence was obtained from a female donor in good health, enrolled as a control in a pregnancy study. The sample in question was peripheral blood, obtained in the third trimester of pregnancy. Here is the DNA: TGTGCCAGCAGTTTAGGTCGAGGGTCGGGAGGCTACACCTTC. This yields the protein CASSLGRGSGGYTF.